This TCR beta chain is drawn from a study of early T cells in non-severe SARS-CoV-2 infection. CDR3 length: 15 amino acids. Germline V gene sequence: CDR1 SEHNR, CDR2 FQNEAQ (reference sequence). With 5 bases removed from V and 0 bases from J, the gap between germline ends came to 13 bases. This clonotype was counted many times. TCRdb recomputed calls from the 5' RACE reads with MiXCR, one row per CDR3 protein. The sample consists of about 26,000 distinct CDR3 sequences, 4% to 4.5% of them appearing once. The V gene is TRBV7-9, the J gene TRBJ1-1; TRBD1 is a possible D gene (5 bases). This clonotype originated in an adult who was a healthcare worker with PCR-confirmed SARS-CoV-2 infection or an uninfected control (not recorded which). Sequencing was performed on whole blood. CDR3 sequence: CASSLPWGMNTEAFF. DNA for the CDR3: TGTGCCAGCAGCCTCCCGTGGGGCATGAACACTGAAGCTTTCTTT.